This T cell receptor (beta chain) was documented in a study of Graves' ophthalmopathy and Graves' hyperthyroidism. The study's findings and limits: Blood contained most expanded thyroid clonotypes exceeding 0.001 frequency.

Orbital computed tomography, together with clinical symptoms, serum thyroxine, TRAb and thyroid ultrasound, was used for diagnosis. Amplification of the TCR beta CDR3 regions used RNA transcripts (as template). RT-PCR in the first round used HTBI primers; a second-round multiplex PCR followed. TCRdb re-called the multiplex PCR reads through MiXCR, storing one row per CDR3 protein. The data contain 240,000 or so distinct CDR3 sequences, around 45% of them singletons. As for this clonotype: Its antigen remains unknown.

This receptor was identified in an adult man with Graves' ophthalmopathy. Sequenced material: peripheral blood.

CDR3 sequence (DNA): TGTGCCACCGGCATCACCGGGGGTAATTCACCCCTCCACTTT. Translated, it gives CATGITGGNSPLHF. V usage is TRBV15 and J usage is TRBJ1-6; possibly TRBD1 for D (5 bases). The germline CDR1 and CDR2 sequences are LNHNV and YYDKDF (reference sequence). V lost 8 bases and J lost 6, with 14 bases in between. The CDR3 has 14 amino acids.